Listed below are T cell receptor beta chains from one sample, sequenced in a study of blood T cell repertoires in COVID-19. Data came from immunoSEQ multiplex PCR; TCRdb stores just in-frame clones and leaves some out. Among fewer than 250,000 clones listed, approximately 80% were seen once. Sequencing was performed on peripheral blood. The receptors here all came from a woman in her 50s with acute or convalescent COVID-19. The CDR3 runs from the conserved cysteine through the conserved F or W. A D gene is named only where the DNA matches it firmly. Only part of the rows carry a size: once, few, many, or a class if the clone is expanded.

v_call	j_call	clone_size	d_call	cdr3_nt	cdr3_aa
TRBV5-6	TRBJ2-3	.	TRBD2	TGTGCCAGCAGCTTGGGTACTAGCGGAACTAGCACAGATACGCAGTATTTT	CASSLGTSGTSTDTQYF
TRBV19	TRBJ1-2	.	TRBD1	TGTGCCAGTAGTTCATCAGGGGGCTATGGCTACACCTTC	CASSSSGGYGYTF
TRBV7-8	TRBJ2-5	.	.	TGTGCCAGCAGCTTAGACCACAGCCCCCAAGAGACCCAGTACTTC	CASSLDHSPQETQYF
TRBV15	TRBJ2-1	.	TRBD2	TGTGCCACCAGTATCACTAGCGGGGGTGTAAATGAGCAGTTCTTC	CATSITSGGVNEQFF
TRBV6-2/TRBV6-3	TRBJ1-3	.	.	TGTGCCAGCAGTCGCCAGGTGTCCTCTGGAAACACCATATATTTT	CASSRQVSSGNTIYF
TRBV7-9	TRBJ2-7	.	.	TGTGCCAGCAGCTTAGGGAGAGTGGGGGGGCCTCCGAGGGAGCAGTACTTC	CASSLGRVGGPPREQYF
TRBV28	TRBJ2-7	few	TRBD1	TGTGCCAGCAGACGCCTACAGGGGGCAGGCGAGCAGTACTTC	CASRRLQGAGEQYF
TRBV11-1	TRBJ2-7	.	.	TGTGCCAGCAGCTTAGGGGGAGGCGAGCAGTACTTC	CASSLGGGEQYF
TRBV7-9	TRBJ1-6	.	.	TGTGCCAGCCAAAAGGGGTTTAATTCACCCCTCCACTTT	CASQKGFNSPLHF
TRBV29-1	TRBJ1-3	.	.	TGCAGCGTTGTACAGTCTGGAAACACCATATATTTT	CSVVQSGNTIYF
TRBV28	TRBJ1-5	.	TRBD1	TGTGCCAGCAGTCCTTGGGGACAGGGCGATCAGCCCCAGCATTTT	CASSPWGQGDQPQHF
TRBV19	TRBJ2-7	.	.	TGTGCCAGTAGTATAGAGTCTAACAGGGACGACGCAACCTACGAGCAGTACTTC	CASSIESNRDDATYEQYF
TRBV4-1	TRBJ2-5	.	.	TGCGCCAGCAGCCTATTGACAGGACAACAAGAGACCCAGTACTTC	CASSLLTGQQETQYF
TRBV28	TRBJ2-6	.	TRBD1	TGTGCCAGCAGTCCCGGACAGGGGTTCGGGGCCAACGTCCTGACTTTC	CASSPGQGFGANVLTF
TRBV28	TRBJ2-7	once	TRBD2	TGTGCCAGCACCCCGGGACTAGCGTACGAGCAGTACTTC	CASTPGLAYEQYF